The clone carrying this T cell receptor (beta chain) was detected ten times or more. This specimen belongs to a study of T cells in Graves' hyperthyroidism and ophthalmopathy. The TCR beta CDR3 regions underwent amplification using RNA transcripts as the source. HTBI primers were the set used in a first-round RT-PCR of the TCR CDR3. MiXCR, run by TCRdb on the multiplex PCR reads, gives a single entry per CDR3 protein. The sample shows about 210,000 distinct CDR3 sequences, over 15% of them seen only once. This TCR was recovered from a man between 45 and 60 years old with Graves' hyperthyroidism. The sequenced sample was blood.

CDR3 nucleotide sequence: TGCAGTGCTCAAGATCCGGACCCCAAAAACATTCAGTACTTC. Amino acids: CSAQDPDPKNIQYF. V is TRBV20-1 and J is TRBJ2-4; D unclear. The germline gives CDR1 DFQATT, CDR2 SNEGSKA (reference sequence). V lost 5 bases and J 2 bases, leaving 13 bases between the germline ends. CDR3 length: 14 residues.